This TCR beta chain is from a study of T cell repertoires in cytomegalovirus infection. Germline CDR1 and CDR2: SGHAT and FQNNGV. This CDR3 region has 17 residues. The V end lost 1 base, the J end lost 4 bases, and 18 bases lay between the germline ends. TCRdb re-called the reads through MiXCR, storing one row per CDR3 protein. The table has around 200,000 distinct CDR3 sequences, 17% seen once; the top ten hold approximately 25%. This clonotype was seen only a few times. The chain joins TRBV11-2 to TRBJ2-3, with a weak D call TRBD2 (6 bases). The sequencing sample was made of CD8+ T cells from PBMCs. The TCR originated in a human donor in good health (CMV status not recorded). Some clones in this sample may be carry-over from other donors' samples. The CDR3 DNA reads as TGTGCCAGCAGCTTAGTCGGCGGGGCCTCCGGGGCAGATACGCAGTATTTT. The encoded protein is CASSLVGGASGADTQYF. Combining the CDR3 with reference TRBV11-2 and TRBJ2-3 gives the whole variable domain EAGVAQSPRYKIIEKRQSVAFWCNPISGHATLYWYQQILGQGPKLLIQFQNNGVVDDSQLPKDRFSAERLKGVDSTLKIQPAKLEDSAVYLCASSLVGGASGADTQYFGPGTRLTVL.